The 21 T cell receptor beta chains below come from one sample, sequenced in a study of shared clonotypes between healthy human individuals. This table comes from immunoSEQ multiplex PCR, and its TCRdb copy is limited to in-frame clones, with some not included. The sample includes over 950,000 clones, about 80% seen only once; the top ten take almost 0.9%. Sequenced material: memory CD4+ T cells from PBMCs. Subset: CD45RA-negative fraction. All receptors derive from a man between 18 and 35 years old in good health. Some clones in this sample may be carry-over from other donors' samples.

The V gene is TRBV7-2, the J gene TRBJ2-5, with D uncertain. Trimming took 5 bases from V and 4 from J, leaving 8 bases between them. Germline V gene lookup returns CDR1 SGHTA and CDR2 FQGNSA. The CDR3 sequence is 12 residues long. The CDR3 protein is CASSKWSETQYF. CDR3 DNA sequence: TGTGCCAGCAGCAAGTGGTCAGAGACCCAGTACTTC.

CDR3 sequence (DNA): TGTGCCAGCAGTGACGAAAACTATGGCTACACCTTC. Its protein is CASSDENYGYTF. The chain uses TRBV6-4 and TRBJ1-2; D not certain. CDR1 is MRHNA, CDR2 SNTAGT, per germline. The CDR3 has 12 residues. V dropped 2 bases and J dropped 2 bases, with 3 bases sitting between them.

The chain couples TRBV2 to TRBJ2-7; a weak D match, TRBD1 (6 bases). Germline-derived CDR1 and CDR2 are SNHLY and FYNNEI. The CDR3 totals 11 residues. Deletions cut 5 bases from V and 12 bases from J, with 14 bases between. In DNA form, the CDR3 reads TGTGCCAGCAGTTTTCCGGGACAATTGTACTTC. It yields the protein CASSFPGQLYF.

This clone turned up a few times. Additional DNA sequences in this sample encode the identical CDR3. This chain links TRBV7-9 with TRBJ1-5, with D possibly matching TRBD1 (5 bases). Per the germline V gene, CDR1 is SEHNR and CDR2 is FQNEAQ (reference sequence). This CDR3 region has 14 residues. V gave up 5 bases and J gave up 2 bases, with 10 bases separating them. CDR3 nucleotides: TGTGCCAGCAGCCGTGGGGGTGGCAATCAGCCCCAGCATTTT. This encodes CASSRGGGNQPQHF.

The chain is built from TRBV7-2 and TRBJ2-7; 10 bases match TRBD1. The CDR3 is 16 amino acids. V gave up 0 bases and J gave up 3 bases; unmatched junction bases: 5. CDR1 and CDR2 (germline): SGHTA, FQGNSA. The CDR3 DNA sequence: TGTGCCAGCAGCTTAGCGGGGACAGGGGCTTTCTACGAGCAGTACTTC. It is translated as CASSLAGTGAFYEQYF.

The chain uses TRBV27 and TRBJ2-7, with D possibly TRBD2 on 5 matching bases. The length of the CDR3 is 14 residues. Trimming cost V 5 bases and J 6 bases, with 17 bases left between them. Germline CDR1 is MNHEY and CDR2 is SMNVEV (reference sequence). CDR3 DNA: TGTGCCAGCAGTCTCGGGTCGGGGTTCGGCGAGCAGTACTTC. Its protein is CASSLGSGFGEQYF.

Comment on this clone: This likely stems from a read error, as it lies one base from a far larger clone. The V and J genes are TRBV7-2 and TRBJ1-3, with a weak D call TRBD1 (5 bases). The germline gives CDR1 SGHTA, CDR2 FQGNSA. Trimming cost V 1 base and J 4 bases, with 5 bases left between them. CDR3 size: 13 residues. The CDR3 nucleotides read TGTGCCAGCAGCTTAGAGGGGGGAAACACCATATATTTT. Protein sequence: CASSLEGGNTIYF. Full variable domain (outside the CDR3, taken from reference TRBV7-2 and TRBJ1-3): GAGVSQSPSNKVTEKGKDVELRCDPISGHTALYWYRQSLGQGLEFLIYFQGNSAPDKSGLPSDRFSAERTGGSVSTLTIQRTQQEDSAVYLCASSLEGGNTIYFGEGSWLTVV.

This clone showed up just a few times. The chain employs TRBV5-1 and TRBJ2-5; 7 bases line up with TRBD1. Germline CDR1 is SGHRS and CDR2 is YFSETQ. V dropped 3 bases and J dropped 2; count of bases not matched to a gene: 4. The CDR3 length is 14 residues. CDR3 in amino acids: CASSSTTGQETQYF. In DNA, the CDR3 is TGCGCCAGCAGCTCGACGACAGGGCAAGAGACCCAGTACTTC. The full variable domain, with the rest looked up from reference TRBV5-1 and TRBJ2-5, is KAGVTQTPRYLIKTRGQQVTLSCSPISGHRSVSWYQQTPGQGLQFLFEYFSETQRNKGNFPGRFSGRQFSNSRSEMNVSTLELGDSALYLCASSSTTGQETQYFGPGTRLLVL.

V is TRBV7-2 and J is TRBJ2-1; 8 nucleotides agree with TRBD2. Looked up from germline, CDR1 is SGHTA and CDR2 is FQGNSA. V trimming: 1 base; J trimming: 9 bases; junction bases outside the gene matches: 14. This CDR3 region has 17 residues. The CDR3 DNA sequence: TGTGCCAGCAGCTTAGTCATCGTGCCGGGAGGGCCACGTGAGCAGTTCTTC. Translation: CASSLVIVPGGPREQFF. Full variable domain (outside the CDR3, taken from reference TRBV7-2 and TRBJ2-1): GAGVSQSPSNKVTEKGKDVELRCDPISGHTALYWYRQSLGQGLEFLIYFQGNSAPDKSGLPSDRFSAERTGGSVSTLTIQRTQQEDSAVYLCASSLVIVPGGPREQFFGPGTRLTVL.

This sequence joins TRBV29-1 and TRBJ2-4; 9 bases fit TRBD1. The CDR3 covers 12 residues. CDR1 and CDR2 from the germline V gene are SQVTM and ANQGSEA. V trimming: 6 bases; J trimming: 8 bases; junction bases outside the gene matches: 5. The CDR3 reads CSVLQGADIQYF. The CDR3 DNA sequence: TGCAGCGTCCTACAGGGGGCTGACATTCAGTACTTC.

The rearrangement links TRBV6-4 to TRBJ2-7; D not certain. The CDR3 consists of 14 residues. The V gene's germline CDR1 is MRHNA and CDR2 SNTAGT. The CDR3 loop is CPHQDLDTVYEQYF. Written as DNA, the CDR3 is TGTCCCCACCAGGATCTCGATACCGTATACGAGCAGTACTTC.

V is TRBV5-4 and J is TRBJ2-7, with 10 bases that match TRBD2. Trimming at V came to 6 bases and at J to 0 bases, leaving 9 bases not matched to a gene. This CDR3 contains 16 residues. Germline values: CDR1 SGHNT, CDR2 YYREEE (reference sequence). CDR3: CASKRTSGESSYEQYF. In nucleotides, the CDR3 is TGTGCCAGCAAGAGAACTAGCGGGGAGAGCTCCTACGAGCAGTACTTC.

The rearrangement links TRBV6-5 to TRBJ1-2; TRBD1 aligns across 9 bases. This CDR3 has 13 amino acids. Per germline, CDR1 MNHEY and CDR2 SVGAGI. V shed 6 bases and J 4 bases; nucleotides not matched to a gene: 3. The CDR3 DNA reads TGTGCCAGCAGACGGACAGGGGCCTATGGCTACACCTTC. Protein sequence: CASRRTGAYGYTF.

The chain recombines TRBV7-2 with TRBJ2-1, with 16 bases identical to TRBD2. Trimming cost V 8 bases and J 9 bases; bases outside gene matches: 7. The germline V gene encodes CDR1 SGHTA and CDR2 FQGNSA. This CDR3 is built from 15 residues. CDR3 nucleotides: TGTGCCAGCGGCGGGACTAGCGGGAGGGCCCTTGAGCAGTTCTTC. Amino acid sequence: CASGGTSGRALEQFF.

The V and J genes are TRBV10-3 and TRBJ2-7; D might be TRBD1 (6 bases). V was cut by 0 bases and J by 6 bases, with 12 bases left in between. This CDR3 region has 14 residues. Germline V gene sequence: CDR1 ENHRY, CDR2 SYGVKD. The CDR3, as DNA: TGTGCCATCAGTGAGTCCAGGCAGGGGAGCGAGCAGTACTTC. Amino acids: CAISESRQGSEQYF.

There are many counts of this clone. This chain joins TRBV30 and TRBJ1-2; no firm D call. This CDR3 has 15 residues. Trimming stripped 0 bases from V and 6 bases from J, with 17 bases between. CDR1 is GTSNPN, CDR2 SVGIG, per germline (reference sequence). The CDR3 nucleotides are TGTGCCTGGAGTGTATCGCGGGGAACCCTTCATGGCTACACCTTC. It encodes CAWSVSRGTLHGYTF. Full variable domain (rest looked up from reference TRBV30 and TRBJ1-2): SQTIHQWPATLVQPVGSPLSLECTVEGTSNPNLYWYRQAAGRGLQLLFYSVGIGQISSEVPQNLSASRPQDRQFILSSKKLLLSDSGFYLCAWSVSRGTLHGYTFGSGTRLTVV.

This rearrangement joins TRBV7-3 to TRBJ2-1; 7 bases match TRBD1. The germline V gene encodes CDR1 SGHTA and CDR2 FQGTGA. J lost 1 base, V lost 4 bases, and 1 base had no gene match. CDR3 length: 14 amino acids. In nucleotides, the CDR3 is TGTGCCAGCAGCTCAGGGGGTTCCTACAATGAGCAGTTCTTC. This codes for CASSSGGSYNEQFF.

The chain is built from TRBV28 and TRBJ2-2; D call uncertain. Trimming left V 4 bases short and J 2 bases short, with 14 bases between. CDR3 size: 16 residues. Germline V gene lookup returns CDR1 MDHEN and CDR2 SYDVKM. As DNA, the CDR3 is TGTGCCAGCAGTTCCCGCATCGGGCAAAACACCGGGGAGCTGTTTTTT. Protein product: CASSSRIGQNTGELFF.

The chain uses TRBV19 and TRBJ2-3; the D gene is possibly TRBD1 (5 bases). From germline, CDR1 is LNHDA and CDR2 SQIVND (reference sequence). Trimming pared 3 bases from V and 0 bases from J, leaving 13 bases between. The CDR3 length is 16 residues. CDR3 protein: CASSMQVGHSTDTQYF. The CDR3 nucleotides read TGTGCCAGTAGTATGCAAGTCGGACACAGCACAGATACGCAGTATTTT.

V and J are TRBV10-3 and TRBJ1-2, with a tentative D call TRBD1 (6 bases). Germline V CDR1 and CDR2: ENHRY, SYGVKD. The CDR3 extends over 14 amino acids. V was trimmed by 0 bases and J by 7 bases, leaving 12 bases between them. The CDR3 nucleotides read TGTGCCATCAGTGAGTCGCCGGGGGGCTTTGGCTACACCTTC. It specifies CAISESPGGFGYTF.

About this clone: A much larger clone lies one base from this, so it may be a read error. The rearrangement links TRBV7-8 to TRBJ2-7; D not certain. Germline V gene lookup returns CDR1 SGHVS and CDR2 FQNEAQ. Trimming took off 5 bases at V and 4 bases at J, with 9 bases between the two ends. The CDR3 is made up of 12 amino acids. For the CDR3, the DNA is TGTGCCAGCAGCCTAAACCAGTACGAGCAGTACTTC. Encoded protein: CASSLNQYEQYF.